A single sample is the source of the 15 T cell receptor beta chains below, sequenced in a study of STAT5B mutations in CD4+ large granular lymphocyte leukemia. Assay: immunoSEQ multiplex PCR; the TCRdb copy retains only in-frame clones and omits some. Among 25,000 to 30,000 clones listed, roughly 77% were seen once. The sample comprised CD4+ T cells from blood buffy coats. The receptors shown here come from a human donor in good health.

This chain uses TRBV5-4 with TRBJ2-1; no definite D call. Trimming pared 0 bases from V and 9 bases from J, leaving 4 bases between. The CDR3 is made up of 11 amino acids. Germline V gene data show CDR1 as SGHNT and CDR2 as YYREEE (reference sequence). CDR3 sequence reads: CASSLVGEQFF. CDR3 coding DNA: TGTGCCAGCAGCTTGGTCGGTGAGCAGTTCTTC.

The genes are TRBV7-9 and TRBJ2-2; 9 bases map to TRBD2. With V trimmed by 1 base and J by 2 bases, 2 bases remained unmatched. CDR1 is SEHNR and CDR2 is FQNEAQ in the germline V gene (reference sequence). The CDR3 runs to 16 residues. The CDR3 DNA is TGTGCCAGCAGCTTAGTTCTAGCGGGAAACACCGGGGAGCTGTTTTTT. It translates to CASSLVLAGNTGELFF.

The chain uses TRBV5-5 and TRBJ2-5; the D is unclear. The CDR3 spans 12 residues. Trimming removed 1 base at V and 0 bases at J, with 1 base between. Germline V CDR1 and CDR2: SGHKS, YYEKEE (reference sequence). The CDR3 DNA reads as TGTGCCAGCAGCTTGAACCAAGAGACCCAGTACTTC. Amino acid sequence: CASSLNQETQYF.

The genes are TRBV7-2 and TRBJ2-7; 9 bases line up with TRBD1. Germline V gives CDR1 SGHTA, CDR2 FQGNSA. Germline trimming cut 5 bases from V and 7 bases from J; bases unmatched to any gene: 12. The CDR3 length is 15 residues. The CDR3 nucleotides read TGTGCCAGCAGCGTGGCCCCGGGACAGGGTGGGGAGCAGTACTTC. This translates into CASSVAPGQGGEQYF. The variable domain in full, with the rest retrieved from reference TRBV7-2 and TRBJ2-7, is GAGVSQSPSNKVTEKGKDVELRCDPISGHTALYWYRQSLGQGLEFLIYFQGNSAPDKSGLPSDRFSAERTGGSVSTLTIQRTQQEDSAVYLCASSVAPGQGGEQYFGPGTRLTVT.

The V gene is TRBV7-9, the J gene TRBJ2-7, with a weak D call TRBD2 (5 bases). Trimming shortened V by 7 bases and J by 5 bases, and 18 bases separated the two germline ends. Germline values: CDR1 SEHNR, CDR2 FQNEAQ (reference sequence). This CDR3 has 14 amino acids. The CDR3 DNA is TGTGCCAGCACCCTGAGGGAGACACCCCACGAGCAGTACTTC. Its protein product is CASTLRETPHEQYF.

This clone was detected only once. The CDR3 is CASSLGGWTANYGYTF. The CDR3 coding sequence is TGTGCCAGCAGCTTAGGGGGTTGGACAGCAAACTATGGCTACACCTTC. The chain uses TRBV5-4 and TRBJ1-2, with a possible D match to TRBD1 (6 bases). Trimming left V 2 bases short and J 2 bases short, with 16 bases between. Germline V gene lookup returns CDR1 SGHNT and CDR2 YYREEE (reference sequence). The CDR3 has 16 amino acids.

This clone showed up just a few times. This sequence joins TRBV6-5 and TRBJ2-2, with TRBD2 matching 7 bases. Germline V lookup: CDR1 MNHEY, CDR2 SVGAGI. Unmatched junction bases numbered 8, after V lost 8 bases and J lost 5 bases. The CDR3 is 14 amino acids. The DNA for the CDR3 is TGTGCCAGCGTTGAGGGAGGGCCTACCGGGGAGCTGTTTTTT. Protein: CASVEGGPTGELFF.

The chain is built from TRBV19 and TRBJ2-7; the match to TRBD1 covers 8 bases. This CDR3 is built from 15 residues. V shed 1 base and J 4 bases; nucleotides not matched to a gene: 6. Germline assignment: CDR1 LNHDA and CDR2 SQIVND (reference sequence). The CDR3 DNA is TGTGCCAGTAGTATAGGTTGGACAGGGAATTACGAGCAGTACTTC. As protein: CASSIGWTGNYEQYF.

This clone was seen more than once but under ten times. The chain employs TRBV28 and TRBJ2-7; D call uncertain. Germline CDR1 reads MDHEN; CDR2 reads SYDVKM. The V end lost 1 base, the J end lost 0 bases, and 16 bases lay between the germline ends. The CDR3 sequence is 17 residues long. This CDR3 reads CASSLSYSTESSYEQYF. The CDR3 nucleotides are TGTGCCAGCAGTTTATCCTACAGTACAGAGAGCTCCTACGAGCAGTACTTC.

The rearrangement links TRBV30 to TRBJ2-1; the match to TRBD2 covers 13 bases. Germline lookup yields CDR1 GTSNPN and CDR2 SVGIG (reference sequence). V was clipped by 3 bases and J by 1 base; unmatched bases: 12. The CDR3 has 19 residues. This CDR3 is CAWRTTRTSGSGSYNEQFF. Here the CDR3 DNA reads TGTGCCTGGAGGACCACCCGGACTAGCGGGAGTGGGTCCTACAATGAGCAGTTCTTC.

This clone was counted a single time. The V and J genes are TRBV19 and TRBJ2-2; TRBD1 matches at 9 bases. The trim removed 5 bases at V and 3 bases at J, leaving 4 bases unmatched. The CDR3 covers 15 residues. Germline V gene data show CDR1 as LNHDA and CDR2 as SQIVND (reference sequence). CDR3 bases: TGTGCCAGTAGTTTACAGGGGGCCGACACCGGGGAGCTGTTTTTT. It encodes CASSLQGADTGELFF.

Here the CDR3 DNA reads TGTGCCAGCAGCTTACAGCGGGTGGGGTCAGGAGAGCAGTACTTC. Residues: CASSLQRVGSGEQYF. The J gene is TRBJ2-7, the V gene TRBV7-2, with D maybe TRBD2 (6 bases). Trimming removed 2 bases from V and 7 bases from J, with 18 bases in between. CDR1 and CDR2 (germline): SGHTA, FQGNSA. This CDR3 region has 15 residues.

This chain uses TRBV21-1 with TRBJ2-1; the table's D call TRBD2 went unverified against the DNA. TRBV21-1 is an annotated pseudogene. This CDR3 is 18 amino acids long. The CDR3 DNA sequence: TGTGCCAGCAGCTCACGGACTAGCGGGACTAGCTCCTACAATGAGCAGTTCTTC. Translating it yields CASSSRTSGTSSYNEQFF.

Written as DNA, the CDR3 is TGCGCCAGCAGCCAAGGCATGCTGAACACCGGGGAGCTGTTTTTT. Its translation is CASSQGMLNTGELFF. The chain links TRBV4-3 to TRBJ2-2; D remains ambiguous. The CDR3 length is 15 residues. V was clipped by 1 base and J by 1 base, with 7 bases between them. Germline lookup yields CDR1 LGHNA and CDR2 YSLEER.

Of note for this clone: Mismatch with germline at one junction end may stem from a read error. The rearrangement uses TRBV7-2 and TRBJ2-7, with TRBD2 matching over 9 bases. The CDR3 contains 19 residues. Germline V CDR1 and CDR2: SGHTA, FQGNSA. CDR3 amino acids: CASSLVGLAGSIGAYEQYF. In nucleotides, the CDR3 is TGTGCCAGCAGTTTAGTTGGGCTAGCGGGAAGTATAGGGGCCTACGAGCAGTACTTC.